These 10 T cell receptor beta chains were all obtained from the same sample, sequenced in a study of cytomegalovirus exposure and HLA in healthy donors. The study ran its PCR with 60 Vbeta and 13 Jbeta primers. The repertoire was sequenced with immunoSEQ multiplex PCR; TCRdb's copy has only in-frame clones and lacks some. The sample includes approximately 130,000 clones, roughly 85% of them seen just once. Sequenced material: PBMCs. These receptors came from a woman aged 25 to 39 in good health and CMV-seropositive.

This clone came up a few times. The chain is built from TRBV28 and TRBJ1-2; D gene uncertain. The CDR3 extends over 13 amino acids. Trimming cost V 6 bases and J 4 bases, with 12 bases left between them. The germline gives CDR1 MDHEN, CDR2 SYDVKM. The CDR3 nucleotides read TGTGCCAGCAGAACGGTATTTAGCTATGGCTACACCTTC. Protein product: CASRTVFSYGYTF.

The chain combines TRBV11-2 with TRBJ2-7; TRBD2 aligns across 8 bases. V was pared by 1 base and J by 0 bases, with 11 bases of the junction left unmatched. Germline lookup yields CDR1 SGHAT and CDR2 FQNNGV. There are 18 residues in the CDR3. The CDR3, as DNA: TGTGCCAGCAGCTTAGGAGTCGGGGGGGGACGTACCTCCTACGAGCAGTACTTC. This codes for CASSLGVGGGRTSYEQYF. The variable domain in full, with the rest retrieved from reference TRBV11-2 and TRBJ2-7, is EAGVAQSPRYKIIEKRQSVAFWCNPISGHATLYWYQQILGQGPKLLIQFQNNGVVDDSQLPKDRFSAERLKGVDSTLKIQPAKLEDSAVYLCASSLGVGGGRTSYEQYFGPGTRLTVT.

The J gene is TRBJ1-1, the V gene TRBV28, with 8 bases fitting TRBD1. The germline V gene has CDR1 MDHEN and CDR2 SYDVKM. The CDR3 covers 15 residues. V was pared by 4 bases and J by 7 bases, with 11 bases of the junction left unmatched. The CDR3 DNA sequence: TGTGCCAGCAGTTCCCCCGCAGGGGGCACACTTGAAGCTTTCTTT. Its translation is CASSSPAGGTLEAFF.

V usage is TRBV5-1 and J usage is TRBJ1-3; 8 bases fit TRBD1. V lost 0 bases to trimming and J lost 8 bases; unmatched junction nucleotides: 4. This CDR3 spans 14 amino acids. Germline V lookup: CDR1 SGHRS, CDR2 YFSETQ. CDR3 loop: CASSLGTGRDTIYF. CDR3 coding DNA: TGCGCCAGCAGCTTGGGGACAGGGAGAGACACCATATATTTT.

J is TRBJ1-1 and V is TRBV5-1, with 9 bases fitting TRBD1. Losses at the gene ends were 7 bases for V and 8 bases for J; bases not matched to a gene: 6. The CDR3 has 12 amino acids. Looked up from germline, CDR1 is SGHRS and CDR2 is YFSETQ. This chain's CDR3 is CASALGTGEAFF. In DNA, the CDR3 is TGCGCCAGCGCACTGGGGACAGGGGAAGCTTTCTTT.

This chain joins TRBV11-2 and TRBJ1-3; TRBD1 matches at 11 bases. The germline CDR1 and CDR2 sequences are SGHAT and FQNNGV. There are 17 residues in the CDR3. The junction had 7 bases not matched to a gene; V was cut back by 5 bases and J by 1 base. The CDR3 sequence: CASSLGTGGLSGNTIYF. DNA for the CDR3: TGTGCCAGCAGCCTCGGGACAGGGGGATTATCTGGAAACACCATATATTTT.

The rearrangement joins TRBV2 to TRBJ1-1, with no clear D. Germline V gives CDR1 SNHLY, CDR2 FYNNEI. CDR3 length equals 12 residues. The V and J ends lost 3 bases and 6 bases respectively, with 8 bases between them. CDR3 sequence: CASSEQYPEAFF. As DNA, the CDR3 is TGTGCCAGCAGTGAGCAGTATCCTGAAGCTTTCTTT.

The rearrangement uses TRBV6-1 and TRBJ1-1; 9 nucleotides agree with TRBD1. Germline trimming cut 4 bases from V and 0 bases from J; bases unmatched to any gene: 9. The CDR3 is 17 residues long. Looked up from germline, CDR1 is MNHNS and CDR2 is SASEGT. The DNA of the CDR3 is TGTGCCAGCAGTGTTAAACAGGGGGCCACGCTGAACACTGAAGCTTTCTTT. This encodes CASSVKQGATLNTEAFF.

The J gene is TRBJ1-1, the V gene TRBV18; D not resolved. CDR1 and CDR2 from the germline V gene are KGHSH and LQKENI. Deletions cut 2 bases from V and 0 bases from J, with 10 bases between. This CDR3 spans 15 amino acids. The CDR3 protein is CASSPERLMNTEAFF. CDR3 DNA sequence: TGTGCCAGCTCACCAGAAAGACTGATGAACACTGAAGCTTTCTTT.

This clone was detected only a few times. The CDR3 nucleotides read TGTGCCAGCAGTGGTGGGGGGTTGGGCAATCAGCCCCAGCATTTT. Encoded protein: CASSGGGLGNQPQHF. The rearrangement uses TRBV2 and TRBJ1-5, with a weak D call TRBD1 (5 bases). V was shortened by 4 bases and J by 2 bases, with 12 bases between the two germline ends. In germline, CDR1 is SNHLY, CDR2 FYNNEI. The CDR3 has 15 residues.